The clone carrying this TCR beta chain came up a few times. This entry comes from a study of blood T cell repertoires in COVID-19. For the study at large: The United States, Italy and Spain were the sources of the acute and convalescent COVID-19 samples. Sample material is recorded as cDNA or gDNA derived from T cells, B-cell-depleted T cells, or PBMCs.

The germline V gene encodes CDR1 SGDLS and CDR2 YYNGEE. The CDR3 has 16 residues. Germline trimming cut 3 bases from V and 2 bases from J; bases unmatched to any gene: 8. Study processing details: Amplification with reference gene primers provided the estimates of nucleated cell counts. Sequenced by immunoSEQ multiplex PCR; TCRdb stores in-frame clones only, minus some. That table is the source of V, J and clone size, and D and trimming were worked out from the DNA. The table shows under 85,000 clones, with roughly 73% occurring only once. Source material: peripheral blood. The receptor was isolated from a human donor in a cohort sampled during active COVID-19. The chain employs TRBV9 and TRBJ2-5; 9 bases are a match to TRBD2. DNA of the CDR3: TGTGCCAGCAGCGCCGCCCAAGCGGGGGGACAAGAGACCCAGTACTTC. It yields the protein CASSAAQAGGQETQYF.